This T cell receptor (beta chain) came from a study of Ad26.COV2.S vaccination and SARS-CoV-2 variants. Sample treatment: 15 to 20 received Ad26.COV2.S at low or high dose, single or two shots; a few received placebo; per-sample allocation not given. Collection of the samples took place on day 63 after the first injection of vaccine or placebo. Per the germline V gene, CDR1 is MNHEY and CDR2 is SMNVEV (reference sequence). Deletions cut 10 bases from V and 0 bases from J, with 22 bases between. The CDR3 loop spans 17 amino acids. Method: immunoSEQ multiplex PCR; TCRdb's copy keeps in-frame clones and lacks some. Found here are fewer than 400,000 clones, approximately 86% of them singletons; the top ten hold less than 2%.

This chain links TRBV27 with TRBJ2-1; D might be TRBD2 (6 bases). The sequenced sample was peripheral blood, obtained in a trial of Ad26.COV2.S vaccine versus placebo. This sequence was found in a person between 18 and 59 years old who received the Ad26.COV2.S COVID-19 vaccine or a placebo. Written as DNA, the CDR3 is TGTGCCACACTGTACTTAGGAGGGACCCGCTCCTACAATGAGCAGTTCTTC. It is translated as CATLYLGGTRSYNEQFF.